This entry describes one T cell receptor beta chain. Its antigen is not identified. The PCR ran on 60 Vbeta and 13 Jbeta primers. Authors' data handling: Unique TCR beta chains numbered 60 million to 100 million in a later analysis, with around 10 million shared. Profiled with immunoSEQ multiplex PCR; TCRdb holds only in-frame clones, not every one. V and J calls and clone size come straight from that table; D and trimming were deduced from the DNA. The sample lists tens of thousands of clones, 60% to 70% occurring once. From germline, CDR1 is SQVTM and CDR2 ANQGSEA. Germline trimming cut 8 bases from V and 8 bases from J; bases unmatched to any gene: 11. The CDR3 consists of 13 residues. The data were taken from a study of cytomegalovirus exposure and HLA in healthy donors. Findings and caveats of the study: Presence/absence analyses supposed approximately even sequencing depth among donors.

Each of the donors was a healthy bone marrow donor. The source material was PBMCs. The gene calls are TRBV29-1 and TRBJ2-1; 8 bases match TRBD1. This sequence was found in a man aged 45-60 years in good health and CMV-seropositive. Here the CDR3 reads CSLGDGQGYEQFF. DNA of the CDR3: TGCAGCTTGGGAGACGGACAGGGCTATGAGCAGTTCTTC.